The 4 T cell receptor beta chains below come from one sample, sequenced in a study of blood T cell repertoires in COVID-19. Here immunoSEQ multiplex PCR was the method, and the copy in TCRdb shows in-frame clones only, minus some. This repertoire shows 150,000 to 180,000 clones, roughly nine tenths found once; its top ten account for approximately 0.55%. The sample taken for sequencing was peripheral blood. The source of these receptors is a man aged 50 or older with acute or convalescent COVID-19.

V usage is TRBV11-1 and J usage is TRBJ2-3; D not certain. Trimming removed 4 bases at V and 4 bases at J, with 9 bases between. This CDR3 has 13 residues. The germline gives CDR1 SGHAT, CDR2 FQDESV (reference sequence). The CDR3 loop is CASSSSGSDTQYF. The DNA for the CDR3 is TGTGCCAGCAGCTCGTCCGGGTCAGATACGCAGTATTTT.

CDR3 amino acids: CASSPQTRGNSDTQYF. The CDR3 DNA follows: TGTGCCAGCAGCCCCCAGACCCGGGGGAACTCAGATACGCAGTATTTT. V and J are TRBV7-3 and TRBJ2-3; perhaps TRBD2 as D (6 bases). Germline assignment: CDR1 SGHTA and CDR2 FQGTGA. V lost 5 bases and J lost 4, with 19 bases in between. The CDR3 length is 16 residues.

In DNA, the CDR3 is TGTGCCACCAGCAGCAGGCAGGATTCACCCCTCCACTTT. It yields the protein CATSSRQDSPLHF. The chain combines TRBV15 with TRBJ1-6, with D unresolved. Trimming removed 3 bases at V and 8 bases at J, with 8 bases between. Germline V gene lookup returns CDR1 LNHNV and CDR2 YYDKDF (reference sequence). The CDR3 covers 13 residues.

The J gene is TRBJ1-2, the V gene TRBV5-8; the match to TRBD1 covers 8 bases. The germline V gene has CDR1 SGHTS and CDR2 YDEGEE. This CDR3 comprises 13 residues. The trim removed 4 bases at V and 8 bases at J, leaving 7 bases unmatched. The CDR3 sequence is CASSSLDRGGYTF. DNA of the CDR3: TGTGCCAGCAGCAGCTTAGACAGGGGCGGCTACACCTTC.